This is a list of T cell receptor beta chains from one sample in a study of beta chain features in type 1 diabetes. The repertoire was sequenced with immunoSEQ multiplex PCR; TCRdb's copy has only in-frame clones and lacks some. The sample lists roughly 100,000 clones, 28% seen once, with about 0.49% in the top ten. Sequencing used central memory CD4+ T cells from blood. These receptor sequences come from a woman between 18 and 30 years old with type 1 diabetes. CDR3s include the opening cysteine and the closing phenylalanine or tryptophan. Fields, in order: J gene, D gene, V gene, clone size, CDR3 protein, CDR3 DNA. The D gene is left open where the match is weak. The size of a clone is reported for some rows only, either as once, few or many, or as a class for expanded clones.

TRBJ2-5,TRBD1,TRBV28,few,CASSLIRTGGETQYF,TGTGCCAGCAGTTTAATTCGGACAGGGGGTGAGACCCAGTACTTC
TRBJ2-4,TRBD1,TRBV6-5,few,CASRGQGFVKNIQYF,TGTGCCAGCAGAGGACAGGGTTTCGTCAAAAACATTCAGTACTTC
TRBJ2-5,.,TRBV5-1,few,CASSFATGETQYF,TGCGCCAGCAGCTTTGCTACAGGAGAGACCCAGTACTTC
TRBJ1-2,.,TRBV6-1,.,CASSEQGIANYGYTF,TGTGCCAGCAGCGAACAGGGAATAGCTAACTATGGCTACACCTTC
TRBJ1-1,TRBD1,TRBV5-1,few,CASSIGTGGTEAFF,TGCGCCAGCAGCATTGGGACAGGGGGCACTGAAGCTTTCTTT
TRBJ1-1,TRBD1,TRBV15,.,CATSLRGTGEAFF,TGTGCCACCAGCCTAAGGGGGACAGGGGAAGCTTTCTTT
TRBJ2-3,.,TRBV27,few,CASTREDTQYF,TGTGCCAGCACCCGGGAAGATACGCAGTATTTT
TRBJ1-4,.,TRBV6-1,few,CASTVNQGGYEKLFF,TGTGCCAGCACCGTGAACCAGGGAGGGTATGAAAAACTGTTTTTT
TRBJ2-2,TRBD1,TRBV7-2,few,CASSLGQGDTGELFF,TGTGCCAGCAGCCTCGGACAGGGGGACACCGGGGAGCTGTTTTTT
TRBJ1-2,TRBD1,TRBV28,few,CASSFQGAGGYTF,TGTGCCAGCAGTTTTCAGGGGGCGGGTGGCTACACCTTC
TRBJ2-1,TRBD2,TRBV30,few,CAWSRLAIYNEQFF,TGTGCCTGGAGTAGACTAGCGATTTACAATGAGCAGTTCTTC
TRBJ2-5,.,TRBV5-4,few,CASSLESGLWETQYF,TGTGCCAGCAGCTTGGAGTCGGGGTTGTGGGAGACCCAGTACTTC
TRBJ1-1,TRBD1,TRBV25-1,.,CASSDGWDRGLAFF,TGTGCCAGCAGTGACGGGTGGGACAGGGGGCTTGCTTTCTTT
TRBJ2-1,TRBD1,TRBV7-2,.,CASSPGTGYNEQFF,TGTGCCAGCAGCCCCGGGACAGGGTACAATGAGCAGTTCTTC
TRBJ1-1,TRBD1,TRBV19,.,CASSSPGTGNTEAFF,TGTGCCAGTAGTTCCCCCGGGACAGGGAACACTGAAGCTTTCTTT
TRBJ2-1,.,TRBV2,.,CASRRENNEQFF,TGTGCCAGCAGACGCGAGAACAATGAGCAGTTCTTC
TRBJ2-6,.,TRBV19,.,CASRYRGGGSGANVLTF,TGTGCCAGTAGGTATCGAGGCGGCGGTTCTGGGGCCAACGTCCTGACTTTC
TRBJ2-2,.,TRBV18,few,CASSPEPNTGELFF,TGTGCCAGCTCACCGGAGCCGAACACCGGGGAGCTGTTTTTT
TRBJ2-1,.,TRBV6-5,.,CASRPSGYNEQFF,TGTGCCAGCAGACCATCGGGCTACAATGAGCAGTTCTTC
TRBJ2-5,.,TRBV19,.,CASSIGGFQETQYF,TGTGCCAGTAGTATAGGAGGGTTCCAAGAGACCCAGTACTTC
TRBJ2-3,TRBD2,TRBV4-2,.,CASSQETSGSLDTQYF,TGTGCCAGCAGCCAAGAGACTAGCGGGAGTTTGGATACGCAGTATTTT
TRBJ2-3,TRBD2,TRBV10-3,.,CAISQREGPDTQYF,TGTGCCATCAGTCAGCGGGAGGGACCAGATACGCAGTATTTT
TRBJ2-4,.,TRBV19,few,CASSGDRRGQNIQYF,TGTGCCAGTAGTGGTGACCGGCGGGGACAAAACATTCAGTACTTC
TRBJ2-5,.,TRBV18,.,CASSPRQQETQYF,TGTGCCAGCTCACCACGGCAGCAAGAGACCCAGTACTTC
TRBJ2-5,.,TRBV5-1,.,CASSSFGSQETQYF,TGCGCCAGCAGCTCGTTCGGTTCCCAAGAGACCCAGTACTTC
TRBJ2-3,.,TRBV6-1,few,CASSVFGGSADTQYF,TGTGCCAGCAGTGTTTTCGGAGGGTCGGCAGATACGCAGTATTTT
TRBJ2-1,TRBD2,TRBV2,.,CAVGRGEKRNEQFF,TGTGCCGTTGGCCGGGGGGAGAAACGCAATGAGCAGTTCTTC
TRBJ2-4,.,TRBV14,few,CASSQAVASSVIQYF,TGTGCCAGCAGCCAAGCAGTTGCTAGCTCCGTCATTCAGTACTTC
TRBJ1-2,.,TRBV6-5,.,CASHTGRYGYTF,TGTGCCAGCCACACAGGGCGTTATGGCTACACCTTC
TRBJ2-5,TRBD1,TRBV7-9,.,CASSPGGPQETQYF,TGTGCCAGCAGCCCAGGGGGCCCCCAAGAGACCCAGTACTTC
TRBJ2-3,TRBD2,TRBV10-3,.,CAISLAGGGTDTQYF,TGTGCCATCAGCCTAGCGGGAGGGGGGACAGATACGCAGTATTTT
TRBJ1-2,.,TRBV5-6,.,CASSLRRRYYGYTF,TGTGCCAGCAGCTTGCGGAGGAGGTACTATGGCTACACCTTC
TRBJ2-7,.,TRBV18,few,CASSPQGGSEEQYF,TGTGCCAGCTCACCCCAGGGAGGTTCGGAAGAGCAGTACTTC
TRBJ1-3,TRBD1,TRBV7-9,.,CASSRDRVSGNTIYF,TGTGCCAGCAGCCGTGACAGGGTTTCTGGAAACACCATATATTTT
TRBJ1-5,.,TRBV4-3,few,CASSIPGHSNQPQHF,TGCGCCAGCAGCATACCGGGTCATAGCAATCAGCCCCAGCATTTT
TRBJ2-1,TRBD2,TRBV7-9,.,CASTSTSGLAGINEQFF,TGTGCCAGCACCTCGACCTCTGGACTAGCGGGAATTAATGAGCAGTTCTTC
TRBJ2-2,TRBD2,TRBV9,.,CASSVAVAGHTGELFF,TGTGCCAGCAGCGTAGCGGTAGCGGGACACACCGGGGAGCTGTTTTTT
TRBJ2-6,.,TRBV5-1,.,CASSFVRWDTGSGANVLTF,TGCGCCAGCAGCTTCGTACGGTGGGACACCGGCTCTGGGGCCAACGTCCTGACTTTC